This T cell receptor beta chain was recorded in a study of cytotoxic CD8 clonotypes in ibrutinib-treated CLL. The wider study: The average sample held roughly 250,000 productive templates and 94,082 productive rearrangements. Points from the study as a whole: Researchers report that baseline clonality outpaced age-matched healthy donors and tracked circulating CD8+ T-cell counts.

Assay used: immunoSEQ multiplex PCR; TCRdb lists only in-frame clones, some missing. Of roughly 76,000 clones in the sample, around 81% were seen once. Per the germline V gene, CDR1 is SGHRS and CDR2 is YFSETQ. V lost 1 base and J lost 4, with 14 bases in between. CDR3 length: 16 residues. In regard to this clone: Antigen specificity is unknown.

This TCR was sampled from a human donor with chronic lymphocytic leukemia. The sequencing here drew on PBMCs, taken at disease progression, from a patient treated with ibrutinib. The chain couples TRBV5-1 to TRBJ2-2; no clear D gene. The CDR3 region has the DNA TGCGCCAGCAGCTTGTACGGGCAGAGAATCACCGGGGAGCTGTTTTTT. It codes for CASSLYGQRITGELFF. The whole variable domain, filled in from reference TRBV5-1 and TRBJ2-2, reads KAGVTQTPRYLIKTRGQQVTLSCSPISGHRSVSWYQQTPGQGLQFLFEYFSETQRNKGNFPGRFSGRQFSNSRSEMNVSTLELGDSALYLCASSLYGQRITGELFFGEGSRLTVL.